The 23 T cell receptor beta chains listed next were all sequenced from one sample in a study of CD4 and CD8 cells across lung adenocarcinoma regions. TCRdb reprocessed the PCR reads with MiXCR, giving one entry per CDR3 protein. The table shows around 18,000 distinct CDR3 sequences, with roughly half occurring only once. The sequencing input was CD8+ T cells from the center of a lung tumor. The receptors originated from a female donor with lung adenocarcinoma. The CD4 and CD8 labels of this study may be unreliable.

In DNA form, the CDR3 reads TGTGCCACCAGCCGGGACAAGGAGTTTCATTTT. The encoded protein is CATSRDKEFHF. V usage is TRBV6-1 and J usage is TRBJ1-5; a possible D gene is TRBD1 (6 bases). CDR3 length: 11 amino acids. Trimming cost V 10 bases and J 16 bases, with 20 bases left between them. CDR1 is MNHNS, CDR2 SASEGT, per germline.

This clonotype came up a few times. This chain connects TRBV6-1 to TRBJ2-3, with 7 nucleotides matching TRBD2. Germline V lookup: CDR1 MNHNS, CDR2 SASEGT. V gave up 2 bases and J gave up 1 base; unmatched junction bases: 3. The CDR3 runs to 15 residues. The CDR3 loop is CASSEIRGGTDTQYF. The CDR3 region has the DNA TGTGCCAGCAGTGAAATCCGGGGGGGCACAGATACGCAGTATTTT.

This chain joins TRBV6-2 or TRBV6-3 and TRBJ1-2; TRBD1 agrees at 8 bases. The germline V gene encodes CDR1 MNHEY and CDR2 SVGEGT. J was trimmed by 4 bases and V by 6 bases; bases with no gene match: 10. CDR3 length: 15 residues. The CDR3 bases are TGTGCCAGCAGCGACCCCGGGGACAGGCCCTATGGCTACACCTTC. Its translation: CASSDPGDRPYGYTF.

The V gene is TRBV6-1, the J gene TRBJ2-2; 10 bases are shared with TRBD2. The V gene's germline CDR1 is MNHNS and CDR2 SASEGT. Germline trimming cut 6 bases from V and 6 bases from J; bases unmatched to any gene: 10. This CDR3 region has 16 residues. Written as DNA, the CDR3 is TGTGCCAGCAGGCCACGGGGAAGCGGGGGGGCCGGGGAGCTGTTTTTT. Translated, it gives CASRPRGSGGAGELFF.

Turning to this clonotype: A much more abundant neighbour one base away suggests this may be a read error. CDR3 sequence reads: CASSLAPGGGSYEQFF. The CDR3 bases are TGTGCCAGCAGCTTAGCTCCGGGCGGGGGCTCCTACGAGCAGTTCTTC. V is TRBV11-2 and J is TRBJ2-1; D is perhaps TRBD2 (7 bases). Germline V lookup: CDR1 SGHAT, CDR2 FQNNGV. Trimming removed 1 base at V and 10 bases at J, with 20 bases between. The CDR3 loop spans 16 amino acids.

The CDR3 sequence: CASSYDSFSYEQFF. CDR3 bases: TGTGCCAGCAGTTACGACAGCTTCTCCTACGAGCAGTTCTTC. This chain links TRBV6-5 with TRBJ2-1, with a possible D match to TRBD1 (5 bases). Trimming pared 2 bases from V and 10 bases from J, leaving 15 bases between. The CDR3 is 14 residues long. CDR1 and CDR2 (germline): MNHEY, SVGAGI.

As to this clonotype: The germline gene is not matched at one end of the junction; a read error may be the cause. The chain employs TRBV7-2 and TRBJ1-5; TRBD1 might be the D (5 bases). Germline assignment: CDR1 SGHTA and CDR2 FQGNSA. The CDR3 totals 14 residues. CDR3 in DNA: TGTGCCAGCAGCTCCTTTCAGGGTCATCAGCCCCACCATTTT. It translates to CASSSFQGHQPHHF. The full variable domain, completed using reference TRBV7-2 and TRBJ1-5, is GAGVSQSPSNKVTEKGKDVELRCDPISGHTALYWYRQSLGQGLEFLIYFQGNSAPDKSGLPSDRFSAERTGGSVSTLTIQRTQQEDSAVYLCASSSFQGHQPHHFGDGTRLSIL.

J is TRBJ2-1 and V is TRBV29-1; 7 bases match TRBD2. V lost 4 bases to trimming and J lost 5 bases; unmatched junction nucleotides: 14. The CDR3 covers 16 residues. CDR1 and CDR2 from the germline V gene are SQVTM and ANQGSEA. Here the CDR3 DNA reads TGCAGCGTTGGACTAGCACAACGATCCTTACACAATGAGCAGTTCTTC. Amino acid sequence: CSVGLAQRSLHNEQFF.

With respect to this clonotype: One junction end does not reproduce the germline sequence, and a read error may be involved. The rearrangement uses TRBV14 and TRBJ2-7; D unclear. The CDR3 totals 11 residues. Germline V lookup: CDR1 SGHDN, CDR2 FVKESK. For the CDR3, the DNA is TGTGCCAGCAACCAAGCGTACGAGCAGTACTTC. Translating it yields CASNQAYEQYF.

This clonotype was seen many times. The rearrangement links TRBV27 to TRBJ2-1, with 10 nucleotides matching TRBD1. The last part of the DNA fits TRBJ2-7 better; the J call may be wrong. Germline CDR1 and CDR2: MNHEY and SMNVEV (reference sequence). The CDR3 extends over 15 amino acids. CDR3 in amino acids: CASSLTGTGDYEQYF. DNA of the CDR3: TGTGCCAGCAGTTTAACCGGGACAGGGGACTACGAGCAGTACTTC.

Note on this clonotype: At one boundary the junction diverges from the germline segment, which might be a read error. This chain joins TRBV11-2 and TRBJ2-4, with D possibly being TRBD2 (6 bases). The CDR3 totals 15 residues. CDR1 SGHAT and CDR2 FQNNGV come from the germline V gene. CDR3 protein: CGSSSGPGAKNTQYF. The CDR3 DNA reads as TGTGGCAGCAGCTCGGGGCCGGGAGCCAAAAACACGCAGTACTTC.

The chain recombines TRBV6-5 with TRBJ1-3; unclear D gene. V dropped 0 bases and J dropped 0 bases, with 9 bases sitting between them. CDR3 length: 16 amino acids. Germline CDR1 reads MNHEY; CDR2 reads SVGAGI. CDR3 in amino acids: CASSYSRPTSGNTIYF. The DNA of the CDR3 is TGTGCCAGCAGTTACTCCAGGCCCACCTCTGGAAACACCATATATTTT.

This clonotype was seen at least ten times. The rearrangement joins TRBV6-5 to TRBJ2-7, with TRBD1 matching 7 bases. This CDR3 region has 14 residues. The junction had 4 bases not matched to a gene; V was cut back by 5 bases and J by 0 bases. Germline assignment: CDR1 MNHEY and CDR2 SVGAGI. The chain's CDR3 is CASSNGQVSYEQYF. CDR3 nucleotide sequence: TGTGCCAGCAGTAACGGACAGGTCTCCTACGAGCAGTACTTC.

With respect to this clonotype: At one boundary the junction diverges from the germline segment, which might be a read error. The J gene is TRBJ2-3, the V gene TRBV25-1, with D perhaps TRBD1 or TRBD2 (5 bases each). The CDR3 sequence is 16 residues long. Germline assignment: CDR1 MGHDK and CDR2 SYGVNS. The DNA of the CDR3 is TGTGCCAGCAGTGAATCGGGGCTGTGTACCACAGATATGCAGTACTTT. It specifies CASSESGLCTTDMQYF.

CDR3: CASSGGLATGELFF. CDR3 DNA sequence: TGTGCCAGCAGTGGGGGACTAGCCACCGGGGAGCTGTTTTTT. The chain couples TRBV6-1 to TRBJ2-2; 9 bases align to TRBD2. The length of the CDR3 is 14 residues. The J segment lost 4 bases and the V segment lost 4 bases, leaving 1 base of the junction unmatched. The germline gives CDR1 MNHNS, CDR2 SASEGT.

This clonotype came up a few times. Here the CDR3 reads CASSQDRRGYEQYF. Written as DNA, the CDR3 is TGCGCCAGCAGCCAAGACCGCAGGGGCTACGAGCAGTACTTC. The chain uses TRBV4-3 and TRBJ2-1; D perhaps matches TRBD1 (6 bases). Judging by the DNA end, TRBJ2-7 fits better; the J call may be wrong. Germline CDR1 is LGHNA and CDR2 is YSLEER. The CDR3 is 14 amino acids.

The gene calls are TRBV27 and TRBJ2-1; D is unclear. With 4 bases removed from V and 0 bases from J, the gap between germline ends came to 13 bases. CDR3 length equals 16 residues. In germline, CDR1 is MNHEY, CDR2 SMNVEV (reference sequence). In nucleotides, the CDR3 is TGTGCCAGCAGTTCGCCGGGCGCCCTCTCCTACAATGAGCAGTTCTTC. Encoded protein: CASSSPGALSYNEQFF.

The V call is TRBV4-1, the J call TRBJ1-1; D is unresolved. The V end was cut by 0 bases, the J end by 4 bases, with 9 bases between. Germline V gene lookup returns CDR1 MGHRA and CDR2 YSYEKL. The length of the CDR3 is 14 residues. DNA of the CDR3: TGCGCCAGCAGCCAAGAATCTTGGACCACTGAAGCTTTCTTT. This sequence encodes CASSQESWTTEAFF.

Turning to this clonotype: Since a much larger clone is just one base distant, this may be a read error. The chain uses TRBV6-4 and TRBJ2-1; 8 bases align to TRBD2. The J call could be wrong; TRBJ2-7 is a better fit for the DNA end. The CDR3 loop spans 15 amino acids. The V gene's germline CDR1 is MRHNA and CDR2 SNTAGT. DNA of the CDR3: TGTGCCAGCAGTCCTATAGCGGGACTTTACAATGAGCAGTACTTC. It codes for CASSPIAGLYNEQYF.

The rearrangement links TRBV7-3 to TRBJ2-1; D unresolved. From germline, CDR1 is SGHTA and CDR2 FQGTGA. The CDR3 spans 11 residues. Trimming stripped 8 bases from V and 10 bases from J, with 12 bases between. Here the CDR3 DNA reads TGTGCCAGCTCGAGCTCCTACGAGCAGTTCTTC. Residues: CASSSSYEQFF.

The V gene is TRBV20-1, the J gene TRBJ2-2, with a tentative D call TRBD1 (5 bases). The ends were cut back, 5 bases at V and 0 bases at J, with 10 bases in the middle. The germline V gene encodes CDR1 DFQATT and CDR2 SNEGSKA (reference sequence). The CDR3 contains 14 residues. The CDR3: CSAGHLANTGELFF. For the CDR3, the DNA is TGCAGTGCTGGACACCTCGCGAACACCGGGGAGCTGTTTTTT.

The chain combines TRBV10-3 with TRBJ1-2; D not certain. Looked up from germline, CDR1 is ENHRY and CDR2 is SYGVKD. V gave up 3 bases and J gave up 4 bases, with 6 bases separating them. The CDR3 spans 12 residues. CDR3 sequence: CAISEGFYGYTF. The CDR3 DNA reads as TGTGCCATCAGTGAAGGGTTCTATGGCTACACCTTC.

The CDR3: CASSQPDRDTFQETQYF. The CDR3 nucleotides are TGCGCCAGCAGCCAACCGGACAGGGACACTTTCCAAGAGACCCAGTACTTC. The chain couples TRBV4-1 to TRBJ2-5, with 8 bases fitting TRBD1. V dropped 2 bases and J dropped 1; count of bases not matched to a gene: 9. Germline assignment: CDR1 MGHRA and CDR2 YSYEKL. The CDR3 extends over 17 amino acids.